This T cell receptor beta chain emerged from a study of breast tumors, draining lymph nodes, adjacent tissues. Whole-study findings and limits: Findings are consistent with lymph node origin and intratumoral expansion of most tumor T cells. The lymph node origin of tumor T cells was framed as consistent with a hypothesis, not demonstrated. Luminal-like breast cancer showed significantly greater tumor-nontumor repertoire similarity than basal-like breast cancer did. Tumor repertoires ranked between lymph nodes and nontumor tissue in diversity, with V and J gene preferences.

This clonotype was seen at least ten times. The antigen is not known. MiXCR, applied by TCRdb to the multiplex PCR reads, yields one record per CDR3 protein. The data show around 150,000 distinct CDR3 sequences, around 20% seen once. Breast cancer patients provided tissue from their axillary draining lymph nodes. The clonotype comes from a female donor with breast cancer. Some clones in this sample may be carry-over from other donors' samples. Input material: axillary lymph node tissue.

This chain's CDR3 is CSAHSPGQGTGTQYF. Here the CDR3 DNA reads TGCAGCGCCCACTCACCGGGACAGGGGACAGGGACCCAGTACTTC. This chain links TRBV29-1 with TRBJ2-5; 10 nucleotides agree with TRBD1. Germline CDR1 and CDR2: SQVTM and ANQGSEA. Germline trimming cut 7 bases from V and 7 bases from J; bases unmatched to any gene: 15. The CDR3 contains 15 residues. The variable domain in full, completed from reference TRBV29-1 and TRBJ2-5, reads SAVISQKPSRDICQRGTSLTIQCQVDSQVTMMFWYRQQPGQSLTLIATANQGSEATYESGFVIDKFPISRPNLTFSTLTVSNMSPEDSSIYLCSAHSPGQGTGTQYFGPGTRLLVL.